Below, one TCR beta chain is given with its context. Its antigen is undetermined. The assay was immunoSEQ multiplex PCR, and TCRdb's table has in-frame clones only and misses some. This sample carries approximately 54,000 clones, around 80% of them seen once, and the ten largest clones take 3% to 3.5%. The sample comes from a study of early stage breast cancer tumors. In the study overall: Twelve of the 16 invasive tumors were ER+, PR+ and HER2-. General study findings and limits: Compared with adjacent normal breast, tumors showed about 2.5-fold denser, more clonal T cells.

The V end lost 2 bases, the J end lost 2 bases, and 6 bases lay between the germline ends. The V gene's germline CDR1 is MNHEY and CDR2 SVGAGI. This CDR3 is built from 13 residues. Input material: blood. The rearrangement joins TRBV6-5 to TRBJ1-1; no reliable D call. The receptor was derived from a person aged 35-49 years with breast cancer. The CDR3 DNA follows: TGTGCCAGCAGTTACGCCCGAAACACTGAAGCTTTCTTT. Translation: CASSYARNTEAFF.